The 27 T cell receptor beta chains below were found in one sample sequenced in a study of blood T cell repertoires in COVID-19 (dated by TCRdb to about 2020). The library came from the immunoSEQ multiplex PCR assay. Not all clones reach the TCRdb copy of this immuneACCESS table, which keeps in-frame sequences only. Checked studies attribute under half of the gap to unresolved V genes and leave the rest unexplained. The sample table lists about 280,000 clones, roughly 88% of them with a count of one. Clones ranked in the top ten supply more than 9.5% of the sample. The specimen sequenced was peripheral blood. These receptors all come from a woman in her sixties or seventies with acute or convalescent COVID-19.

This chain uses TRBV7-2 with TRBJ2-3; possible D gene TRBD2, 6 bases. This CDR3 region has 15 residues. The germline gives CDR1 SGHTA, CDR2 FQGNSA. Trimming removed 6 bases at V and 1 base at J, with 14 bases between. The CDR3 here is CASSRTGLRTDTQYF. The CDR3 region has the DNA TGTGCCAGCAGTCGGACGGGACTCCGCACAGATACGCAGTATTTT. The whole variable domain, filled in from reference TRBV7-2 and TRBJ2-3, reads GAGVSQSPSNKVTEKGKDVELRCDPISGHTALYWYRQSLGQGLEFLIYFQGNSAPDKSGLPSDRFSAERTGGSVSTLTIQRTQQEDSAVYLCASSRTGLRTDTQYFGPGTRLTVL.

The chain has TRBV2 and TRBJ1-3; possible D gene TRBD1, 5 bases. Germline V lookup: CDR1 SNHLY, CDR2 FYNNEI. V lost 4 bases, J lost 3 bases, and 10 bases lay in between. The CDR3 covers 14 residues. The CDR3 DNA reads TGTGCCAGCAGTGCGCAGGGACTTGGAAACACCATATATTTT. Amino acids: CASSAQGLGNTIYF. Full variable domain (outside the CDR3, taken from reference TRBV2 and TRBJ1-3): EPEVTQTPSHQVTQMGQEVILRCVPISNHLYFYWYRQILGQKVEFLVSFYNNEISEKSEIFDDQFSVERPDGSNFTLKIRSTKLEDSAMYFCASSAQGLGNTIYFGEGSWLTVV.

Only one count was recorded for this clone. This rearrangement joins TRBV18 to TRBJ1-5; D unclear. CDR1 is KGHSH, CDR2 LQKENI, per germline. This CDR3 region has 12 residues. V gave up 2 bases and J gave up 6 bases, with 5 bases separating them. The CDR3 here is CASSPIGQPQHF. The CDR3, as DNA: TGTGCCAGCTCACCAATCGGTCAGCCCCAGCATTTT.

CDR3: CASDYRGDKETQYF. DNA of the CDR3: TGCGCCAGCGATTACCGGGGGGACAAAGAGACCCAGTACTTC. The rearrangement joins TRBV5-1 to TRBJ2-5; a possible D gene is TRBD2 (7 bases). V dropped 7 bases and J dropped 3 bases, with 16 bases sitting between them. This CDR3 has 14 residues. Per the germline V gene, CDR1 is SGHRS and CDR2 is YFSETQ. The full variable domain, completed using reference TRBV5-1 and TRBJ2-5, is KAGVTQTPRYLIKTRGQQVTLSCSPISGHRSVSWYQQTPGQGLQFLFEYFSETQRNKGNFPGRFSGRQFSNSRSEMNVSTLELGDSALYLCASDYRGDKETQYFGPGTRLLVL.

This chain connects TRBV6-6 to TRBJ1-6; a weak D match, TRBD1 (5 bases). The germline V gene has CDR1 MNHNY and CDR2 SVGAGI (reference sequence). Between the trimmed V and J ends, which lost 6 bases and 1 base, there was a span of 10 bases. The CDR3 loop spans 15 amino acids. CDR3 amino acids: CASSRDSSYNSPLHF. The CDR3, as DNA: TGTGCCAGCAGCCGTGACAGTTCCTATAATTCACCCCTCCACTTT.

The rearrangement joins TRBV5-1 to TRBJ1-2; D may be TRBD1 (5 bases). The V gene's germline CDR1 is SGHRS and CDR2 YFSETQ. The V gene lost 7 bases and the J gene lost 4 bases, with 17 bases spanning the gap. The CDR3 sequence is 14 residues long. The CDR3 loop reads CASAVGTGGYGYTF. The CDR3 coding sequence is TGCGCCAGCGCCGTCGGAACGGGGGGCTATGGCTACACCTTC.

This chain's CDR3 is CASSLEGAYGYTF. The CDR3 region has the DNA TGTGCCAGCAGCTTGGAGGGGGCCTATGGCTACACCTTC. The gene calls are TRBV5-4 and TRBJ1-2; 7 bases agree with TRBD1. J lost 4 bases, V lost 0 bases, and 0 bases had no gene match. Per germline, CDR1 SGHNT and CDR2 YYREEE (reference sequence). This CDR3 region has 13 residues. Complete variable domain (other parts from reference TRBV5-4 and TRBJ1-2): ETGVTQSPTHLIKTRGQQVTLRCSSQSGHNTVSWYQQALGQGPQFIFQYYREEENGRGNFPPRFSGLQFPNYSSELNVNALELDDSALYLCASSLEGAYGYTFGSGTRLTVV.

The chain recombines TRBV9 with TRBJ2-2; D perhaps matches TRBD1 (5 bases). V lost 1 base, J lost 2 bases, and 9 bases lay in between. The CDR3 runs to 15 residues. Germline CDR1 and CDR2: SGDLS and YYNGEE. For the CDR3, the DNA is TGTGCCAGCAGCGTACAGGGTTCTAACACCGGGGAGCTGTTTTTT. Its translation: CASSVQGSNTGELFF.

The chain employs TRBV7-2 and TRBJ2-3, with D unclear. Trimming left V 4 bases short and J 5 bases short, with 4 bases between. The CDR3 is made up of 11 amino acids. The germline CDR1 and CDR2 sequences are SGHTA and FQGNSA. CDR3 amino acids: CASSYLDTQYF. CDR3 coding DNA: TGTGCCAGCAGCTACTTAGATACGCAGTATTTT.

The chain recombines TRBV7-3 with TRBJ2-1, with 9 bases identical to TRBD1. The ends lost 5 bases at V and 1 base at J; junction bases unmatched: 3. The V gene's germline CDR1 is SGHTA and CDR2 FQGTGA. The CDR3 covers 15 residues. DNA of the CDR3: TGTGCCAGCAGCCGGACAGGGGAGTCCTACAATGAGCAGTTCTTC. Protein sequence: CASSRTGESYNEQFF.

The sample holds one count of this clone. The chain employs TRBV27 and TRBJ1-1, with a weak D call TRBD1 (5 bases). The ends were cut back, 4 bases at V and 11 bases at J, with 32 bases in the middle. Germline CDR1 reads MNHEY; CDR2 reads SMNVEV (reference sequence). The CDR3 spans 18 residues. Written as DNA, the CDR3 is TGTGCCAGCAGTTCCCCCACGGGGGGGTCTACGAGACTGATAGACGCTTTCTTT. Translated: CASSSPTGGSTRLIDAFF.

This rearrangement joins TRBV6-5 to TRBJ2-3; the D gene is possibly TRBD2 (6 bases). CDR1 is MNHEY, CDR2 SVGAGI, per germline. Trimming cost V 6 bases and J 4 bases, with 17 bases left between them. The CDR3 runs to 15 residues. DNA for the CDR3: TGTGCCAGCAGGCCCCCGGTGGGGGACTCAGATACGCAGTATTTT. Its translation is CASRPPVGDSDTQYF.

Turning to this clone: Its ends do not fully match the called genes, so a read error is possible. The chain carries TRBV30 and TRBJ1-1, with a weak D call TRBD1 (5 bases). This CDR3 has 12 residues. CDR1 is GTSNPN, CDR2 SVGIG, per germline (reference sequence). CDR3 DNA sequence: TGTGCCTGGATTCAATCCGGTGGACCGACAGCCTTT. It encodes CAWIQSGGPTAF.

Written as DNA, the CDR3 is TGTGCCAGCAGCCTCATGACAGTTAACACTGAAGCTTTCTTT. Its translation is CASSLMTVNTEAFF. The rearrangement links TRBV7-8 to TRBJ1-1; D might be TRBD1 (5 bases). The germline CDR1 and CDR2 sequences are SGHVS and FQNEAQ. This CDR3 is 14 amino acids long. V lost 5 bases and J 2 bases, leaving 12 bases between the germline ends.

The CDR3 sequence: CASSWTGGEYEQYF. Here the CDR3 DNA reads TGTGCCAGTAGCTGGACAGGGGGCGAATACGAGCAGTACTTC. The chain carries TRBV19 and TRBJ2-7; 11 nucleotides agree with TRBD1. Trimming took 6 bases from V and 4 from J; bases not matched to a gene: 5. CDR1 is LNHDA, CDR2 SQIVND, per germline (reference sequence). The CDR3 covers 14 residues.

This clone was observed a few times. The chain joins TRBV9 to TRBJ2-5, with 11 bases fitting TRBD1. Per germline, CDR1 SGDLS and CDR2 YYNGEE. CDR3 length: 16 residues. J lost 1 base, V lost 3 bases, and 5 bases had no gene match. CDR3 nucleotides: TGTGCCAGCAGCGACGGGACAGGGGGTGTCCAAGAGACCCAGTACTTC. It is translated as CASSDGTGGVQETQYF.

This chain joins TRBV27 and TRBJ2-1; D is undetermined. The V end was cut by 6 bases, the J end by 6 bases, with 24 bases between. The CDR3 loop spans 17 amino acids. Germline V gene sequence: CDR1 MNHEY, CDR2 SMNVEV (reference sequence). The CDR3 coding sequence is TGTGCCAGCAGCCCCCGAACCAGTGTCACCGGGTTCAATGAGCAGTTCTTC. Amino acids: CASSPRTSVTGFNEQFF.

The CDR3 DNA follows: TGCGCCAGCAGCCAAGATGAAGGGGGTGGCTACACCTTC. Encoded protein: CASSQDEGGGYTF. The V gene is TRBV4-1, the J gene TRBJ1-2, with a possible D match to TRBD1 (6 bases). Trimming pared 0 bases from V and 7 bases from J, leaving 9 bases between. Germline loops: CDR1 MGHRA, CDR2 YSYEKL. This CDR3 is 13 amino acids long.

This chain links TRBV6-2 or TRBV6-3 with TRBJ1-2; 9 bases align to TRBD1. With V trimmed by 2 bases and J by 8 bases, 15 bases remained unmatched. The CDR3 runs 17 residues. Germline V CDR1 and CDR2: MNHEY, SVGEGT. CDR3 coding DNA: TGTGCCAGCAGTTACCCCCCGGGACAGGGTCCCAGGCAGGGCTACACCTTC. It yields the protein CASSYPPGQGPRQGYTF.

V usage is TRBV7-6 and J usage is TRBJ2-5, with D perhaps TRBD2 (6 bases). The CDR3 consists of 15 residues. The germline CDR1 and CDR2 sequences are SGHVS and FNYEAQ. Trimming cost V 0 bases and J 5 bases, with 13 bases left between them. The CDR3 is CASSLAGGVRETQYF. The CDR3 nucleotides read TGTGCCAGCAGCTTAGCGGGCGGGGTCCGGGAGACCCAGTACTTC.

The chain carries TRBV12-3 or TRBV12-4 and TRBJ1-1; tentatively, D is TRBD1 (5 bases). Trimming took 8 bases from V and 3 from J, leaving 13 bases between them. This CDR3 is 13 amino acids long. This CDR3 is CASGSAGHTEAFF. CDR3 DNA: TGTGCCAGCGGCTCCGCGGGGCACACTGAAGCTTTCTTT.

This clone came up once. The V gene is TRBV27, the J gene TRBJ1-1; 8 nucleotides line up with TRBD1. In germline, CDR1 is MNHEY, CDR2 SMNVEV (reference sequence). The CDR3 is 14 residues long. J was trimmed by 4 bases and V by 6 bases; bases with no gene match: 7. CDR3 in DNA: TGTGCCAGCAGGCCGACAGGGGTAATCACTGAAGCTTTCTTT. It codes for CASRPTGVITEAFF.

The rearrangement uses TRBV9 and TRBJ1-4; 9 positions agree with TRBD1. The CDR3 spans 14 residues. J gave up 6 bases and V 2 bases, and 2 bases lay outside the gene matches. Germline V gene sequence: CDR1 SGDLS, CDR2 YYNGEE. The CDR3 spells CASSVRDRDEKLFF. The CDR3 DNA reads as TGTGCCAGCAGCGTCCGGGACAGGGATGAAAAACTGTTTTTT.

V and J are TRBV24-1 and TRBJ1-3; D call uncertain. The V and J ends lost 7 bases and 0 bases respectively, with 12 bases between them. CDR1 is KGHDR, CDR2 SFDVKD, per germline. The CDR3 contains 15 residues. CDR3 in amino acids: CATRDQRSSGNTIYF. Written as DNA, the CDR3 is TGTGCCACCAGGGATCAGCGTAGCTCTGGAAACACCATATATTTT.

DNA of the CDR3: TGTGCCAGCAGCACCCTCCGGGTCCCCACGGGGAATGAGCAGTTCTTC. It translates to CASSTLRVPTGNEQFF. The rearrangement joins TRBV7-9 to TRBJ2-1; D might be TRBD2 (5 bases). With 5 bases removed from V and 7 bases from J, the gap between germline ends came to 21 bases. The CDR3 has 16 residues. The germline gives CDR1 SEHNR, CDR2 FQNEAQ (reference sequence).

Written as DNA, the CDR3 is TGTGCCAGCAGTTTCGGGACTCTCACTTCCGGTGGCTACACCTTC. Encoded protein: CASSFGTLTSGGYTF. The rearrangement joins TRBV6-6 to TRBJ1-2, with a weak D call TRBD1 (5 bases). V was trimmed by 4 bases and J by 7 bases, leaving 19 bases between them. CDR3 length equals 15 residues. Germline-derived CDR1 and CDR2 are MNHNY and SVGAGI (reference sequence).

The chain joins TRBV27 to TRBJ1-5; D gene unclear. The CDR3 spans 14 residues. Germline V lookup: CDR1 MNHEY, CDR2 SMNVEV (reference sequence). V dropped 4 bases and J dropped 3 bases, with 10 bases sitting between them. The CDR3 reads CASSSRLDNQPQHF. In DNA, the CDR3 is TGTGCCAGCAGTTCTCGACTGGACAATCAGCCCCAGCATTTT.